Below, 4 T cell receptor beta chains from the same sample are listed, as sequenced in a study of cytomegalovirus exposure and HLA in healthy donors. 13 Jbeta primers and 60 Vbeta primers were used for the PCR. Some clones are missing from TCRdb's copy, which holds only in-frame ones; the method was immunoSEQ multiplex PCR. The sample shows 210,000 or so clones, roughly 84% of them seen only once. The sample comprised PBMCs. These TCRs come from a human donor in good health.

The J gene is TRBJ2-7, the V gene TRBV6-1; D is perhaps TRBD2 (6 bases). Germline-derived CDR1 and CDR2 are MNHNS and SASEGT. V dropped 5 bases and J dropped 1 base, with 15 bases sitting between them. The length of the CDR3 is 15 residues. CDR3 region: CASSRDSLLSYEQYF. The CDR3, as DNA: TGTGCCAGCAGTCGGGACTCTCTCCTTTCCTACGAGCAGTACTTC.

The chain employs TRBV5-1 and TRBJ2-1, with TRBD2 matching 8 bases. Looked up from germline, CDR1 is SGHRS and CDR2 is YFSETQ. The CDR3 spans 16 residues. Trimming at V came to 4 bases and at J to 2 bases, leaving 8 bases not matched to a gene. CDR3 in amino acids: CASSKDLAGTYNEQFF. CDR3 bases: TGCGCCAGCAGCAAGGACCTAGCGGGTACCTACAATGAGCAGTTCTTC.

This clone came up a few times. The chain has TRBV27 and TRBJ2-7, with TRBD1 as a possible D gene (6 bases). Germline-derived CDR1 and CDR2 are MNHEY and SMNVEV (reference sequence). The CDR3 runs to 14 residues. V shed 2 bases and J shed 3 bases, with 11 bases lying between them. DNA of the CDR3: TGTGCCAGCAGTTTAAGGGGGACCCTCTACGAGCAGTACTTC. Translation gives CASSLRGTLYEQYF.

This clone was picked up a small number of times. The chain is built from TRBV7-9 and TRBJ2-1; 7 nucleotides line up with TRBD2. The germline CDR1 and CDR2 sequences are SEHNR and FQNEAQ (reference sequence). CDR3 length equals 13 residues. J gave up 12 bases and V 4 bases, and 9 bases lay outside the gene matches. CDR3: CASSSGLVWAQFF. The CDR3 DNA is TGTGCCAGCAGCTCCGGACTAGTCTGGGCGCAGTTCTTC.